The next 27 T cell receptor beta chains were all read from a single sample in a study of identical twins. MiXCR, applied by TCRdb to the 5' RACE reads, yields one record per CDR3 protein. The data hold roughly 630,000 distinct CDR3 sequences, with about 7.6% observed a single time. This sample was shared with a second study, whose subject was yellow fever vaccine responses in identical twins.

Sequenced input: PBMCs. These receptor sequences come from a woman in her late teens or twenties in good health.

This clonotype was counted many times. The CDR3 nucleotides are TGCGCCAGCAGCCCTCCAGGGTCTGGAAACACCATATATTTT. It is translated as CASSPPGSGNTIYF. V gene TRBV5-1 combines with J gene TRBJ1-3; perhaps TRBD1 as D (5 bases). Trimming removed 4 bases from V and 1 base from J, with 9 bases in between. The CDR3 is 14 amino acids. Germline CDR1 SGHRS, CDR2 YFSETQ.

A few counts support this clonotype. This chain connects TRBV10-3 to TRBJ1-2; D gene ambiguous. V lost 4 bases to trimming and J lost 4 bases, with 7 bases between them. Germline values: CDR1 ENHRY, CDR2 SYGVKD. The CDR3 runs 12 residues. CDR3 sequence (DNA): TGTGCCATCAGTGCGGACCGCTATGGCTACACCTTC. Protein sequence: CAISADRYGYTF.

This clonotype has a count of ten or more. The rearrangement uses TRBV20-1 and TRBJ1-4, with D possibly TRBD1 on 6 matching bases. V was clipped by 5 bases and J by 16 bases, with 17 bases between them. CDR3 length: 11 amino acids. Germline V gives CDR1 DFQATT, CDR2 SNEGSKA (reference sequence). The CDR3: CSAQLGGERFF. For the CDR3, the DNA is TGCAGTGCTCAACTCGGGGGCGAGCGGTTTTTT.

V usage is TRBV4-1 and J usage is TRBJ1-1, with 8 bases matching TRBD1. CDR3 length: 17 residues. Trimming at V came to 3 bases and at J to 1 base, leaving 10 bases not matched to a gene. Germline V lookup: CDR1 MGHRA, CDR2 YSYEKL. DNA for the CDR3: TGCGCCAGCAGCCAGAGGTGGACAGGGATTGAGAACACTGAAGCTTTCTTT. Its protein is CASSQRWTGIENTEAFF.

In this sample, this clonotype turned up a few times. The chain uses TRBV18 and TRBJ2-4; D remains unclear. CDR3 length: 15 residues. V was pared by 0 bases and J by 0 bases, with 6 bases between. The germline gives CDR1 KGHSH, CDR2 LQKENI. The CDR3, as DNA: TGTGCCAGCTCACCACCGTCGCTAGCCAAAAACATTCAGTACTTC. It specifies CASSPPSLAKNIQYF.

V and J are TRBV7-8 and TRBJ2-7, with D perhaps assigned TRBD1 or TRBD2 (5 bases each). In germline, CDR1 is SGHVS, CDR2 FQNEAQ. The CDR3 runs 15 residues. Trimming cost V 5 bases and J 0 bases, with 14 bases left between them. CDR3 DNA: TGTGCCAGCAGCCTACGGGACGGTCCCTCCTACGAGCAGTACTTC. Translating gives CASSLRDGPSYEQYF.

The rearrangement uses TRBV7-3 and TRBJ2-1; 7 bases are a match to TRBD1. The CDR3 length is 14 residues. The germline V gene has CDR1 SGHTA and CDR2 FQGTGA. V dropped 4 bases and J dropped 8; count of bases not matched to a gene: 8. In nucleotides, the CDR3 is TGTGCCAGCAGCTGGGGTGGGACAGCATATGAGCAGTTCTTC. Translated: CASSWGGTAYEQFF.

The table lists this clonotype with a few counts. The V gene is TRBV12-3 or TRBV12-4, the J gene TRBJ2-1, with 9 bases matching TRBD1. With 5 bases clipped from V and 9 bases from J, the junction kept 5 bases outside the gene matches. The CDR3 covers 13 residues. CDR3 bases: TGTGCCAGCAGTGCGCCGACAGGGGGTGAGCAGTTCTTC. Translated, it gives CASSAPTGGEQFF.

The J gene is TRBJ2-3, the V gene TRBV10-1; D might be TRBD1 or TRBD2, each matching 6 bases. Germline-derived CDR1 and CDR2 are WNHNN and SYGVQD (reference sequence). Trimming left V 10 bases short and J 2 bases short, with 37 bases between. CDR3 length: 21 amino acids. For the CDR3, the DNA is TGCGCCAACCGGGACACAAATATTCCGGGACTGGACGAATCCCACACAGATACGCAGTATTTT. Translation: CANRDTNIPGLDESHTDTQYF.

This clonotype was counted many times. The V gene is TRBV7-2, the J gene TRBJ1-2, with 8 bases identical to TRBD1. Germline V gene data show CDR1 as SGHTA and CDR2 as FQGNSA. The CDR3 has 14 residues. J lost 4 bases, V lost 8 bases, and 9 bases had no gene match. DNA for the CDR3: TGTGCCAGCGGGGAGACAGGGGATATCTATGGCTACACCTTC. Translated: CASGETGDIYGYTF.

This clonotype was observed a few times. The CDR3 sequence: CSAELAENYGYTF. The CDR3 region has the DNA TGCAGTGCTGAGCTGGCAGAGAACTATGGCTACACCTTC. The V and J genes are TRBV20-1 and TRBJ1-2; no reliable D call. Germline V gene sequence: CDR1 DFQATT, CDR2 SNEGSKA (reference sequence). V was cut by 5 bases and J by 2 bases, with 12 bases left in between. The CDR3 is 13 residues long.

This clonotype was picked up many times. The V call is TRBV12-3 or TRBV12-4, the J call TRBJ1-2, with TRBD1 matching 8 bases. Unmatched junction bases numbered 4, after V lost 4 bases and J lost 0 bases. CDR3 length: 15 amino acids. CDR3 DNA: TGTGCCAGCAGTTCCCCGACAGGGGCTAACTATGGCTACACCTTC. This sequence encodes CASSSPTGANYGYTF.

This clonotype was detected ten times or more. The CDR3 DNA reads TGTGCCAGCAGTGAGACTAGCGGGAGCTATGAGCAGTTCTTC. Amino acid sequence: CASSETSGSYEQFF. J is TRBJ2-1 and V is TRBV2; TRBD2 matches at 12 bases. Trimming removed 3 bases from V and 8 bases from J; junction bases left unmatched: 2. The CDR3 is 14 residues long. Germline V gives CDR1 SNHLY, CDR2 FYNNEI.

The DNA of the CDR3 is TGTGCCAGCAGTGATTTTGCGGGGGGTAGAAATGAGCAGTTCTTC. Amino acid sequence: CASSDFAGGRNEQFF. V usage is TRBV25-1 and J usage is TRBJ2-1; TRBD2 agrees at 8 bases. The CDR3 is 15 residues long. V lost 3 bases to trimming and J lost 7 bases; unmatched junction nucleotides: 8. In germline, CDR1 is MGHDK, CDR2 SYGVNS.

This clonotype was seen a handful of times. This sequence joins TRBV7-8 and TRBJ2-1; D unclear. Deletions cut 1 base from V and 2 bases from J, with 12 bases between. The CDR3 contains 16 residues. CDR1 and CDR2 (germline): SGHVS, FQNEAQ. CDR3 coding DNA: TGTGCCAGCAGCTTAGTTGTACGGGTAGCCTACAATGAGCAGTTCTTC. Translated: CASSLVVRVAYNEQFF. Full variable domain (missing parts from reference TRBV7-8 and TRBJ2-1): GAGVSQSPRYKVAKRGQDVALRCDPISGHVSLFWYQQALGQGPEFLTYFQNEAQLDKSGLPSDRFFAERPEGSVSTLKIQRTQQEDSAVYLCASSLVVRVAYNEQFFGPGTRLTVL.

This clonotype was counted only a few times. The chain joins TRBV14 to TRBJ1-1; D possibly corresponds to TRBD1 (5 bases). The V end lost 3 bases, the J end lost 4 bases, and 12 bases lay between the germline ends. The CDR3 is 14 amino acids. Per the germline V gene, CDR1 is SGHDN and CDR2 is FVKESK. CDR3 in amino acids: CASSHAWGVTEAFF. The CDR3, as DNA: TGTGCCAGCAGCCATGCGTGGGGGGTCACTGAAGCTTTCTTT.

This chain links TRBV4-1 with TRBJ2-7; D gene unclear. This CDR3 has 14 amino acids. Germline V gene sequence: CDR1 MGHRA, CDR2 YSYEKL. The V end lost 1 base, the J end lost 0 bases, and 7 bases lay between the germline ends. CDR3 sequence (DNA): TGCGCCAGCAGCCAAGTTCTCAGCTCCTACGAGCAGTACTTC. Protein sequence: CASSQVLSSYEQYF.

The chain joins TRBV12-3 or TRBV12-4 to TRBJ1-1, with TRBD1 identical over 10 bases. V dropped 6 bases and J dropped 4; count of bases not matched to a gene: 5. This CDR3 has 14 residues. The CDR3 region is CASRMTGGLTEAFF. CDR3 bases: TGTGCCAGCAGGATGACAGGGGGCCTCACTGAAGCTTTCTTT.

This clonotype was seen only a few times. The chain combines TRBV5-1 with TRBJ2-1; a possible D gene is TRBD1 (5 bases). CDR3 length: 15 residues. Germline loops: CDR1 SGHRS, CDR2 YFSETQ. V shed 0 bases and J shed 6 bases, with 13 bases lying between them. The CDR3 sequence is CASSLGVTVVNEQFF. CDR3 coding DNA: TGCGCCAGCAGCTTGGGGGTGACAGTAGTCAATGAGCAGTTCTTC.

The genes are TRBV18 and TRBJ1-1; D is unresolved. Trimming left V 1 base short and J 5 bases short, with 8 bases between. This CDR3 has 13 amino acids. The germline V gene has CDR1 KGHSH and CDR2 LQKENI. CDR3 nucleotide sequence: TGTGCCAGCTCACCACTTGAGTGGACTGAAGCTTTCTTT. This encodes CASSPLEWTEAFF.

A word on this clonotype: One end of the junction is discordant with germline, which a read error may explain. The chain is built from TRBV15 and TRBJ2-7, with TRBD1 identical over 7 bases. The CDR3 spans 17 residues. Per germline, CDR1 LNHNV and CDR2 YYDKDF (reference sequence). The CDR3 reads CTTSRDNRGPPSYEQYF. The CDR3 region has the DNA TGTACCACCAGCAGAGATAACAGGGGCCCTCCCTCCTACGAGCAGTACTTC.

The V gene is TRBV5-1, the J gene TRBJ2-1, with 16 bases that match TRBD2. This CDR3 region has 19 residues. Per the germline V gene, CDR1 is SGHRS and CDR2 is YFSETQ. The junction had 10 bases not matched to a gene; V was cut back by 0 bases and J by 7 bases. For the CDR3, the DNA is TGCGCCAGCAGCTTGGCACCCGGGACTAGCGGGGGGGCCCTAAATGAGCAGTTCTTC. Translation gives CASSLAPGTSGGALNEQFF.

There are many counts of this clonotype. The rearrangement uses TRBV9 and TRBJ2-1, with 11 bases that match TRBD2. CDR3 length: 15 residues. V shed 3 bases, J shed 3 bases, and the junction held 2 bases outside the gene matches. Germline V gives CDR1 SGDLS, CDR2 YYNGEE. CDR3 amino acids: CASSAGLAVYNEQFF. The CDR3 DNA reads as TGTGCCAGCAGCGCGGGACTAGCGGTCTACAATGAGCAGTTCTTC.

There are a few counts of this clonotype. The chain carries TRBV7-8 and TRBJ2-7, with D possibly being TRBD2 (5 bases). With 4 bases removed from V and 0 bases from J, the gap between germline ends came to 10 bases. CDR1 and CDR2 (germline): SGHVS, FQNEAQ. The CDR3 is 14 amino acids. The DNA of the CDR3 is TGTGCCAGCAGCTCCAGCGGAGTCTCCTACGAGCAGTACTTC. It translates to CASSSSGVSYEQYF.

This clonotype was detected ten times or more. The chain recombines TRBV5-1 with TRBJ2-7; D unresolved. Per germline, CDR1 SGHRS and CDR2 YFSETQ. V lost 0 bases and J 3 bases, leaving 7 bases between the germline ends. The length of the CDR3 is 13 residues. The CDR3 sequence is CASSLALFYEQYF. The DNA for the CDR3 is TGCGCCAGCAGCTTGGCCCTTTTCTACGAGCAGTACTTC.

The chain uses TRBV2 and TRBJ2-7, with 13 nucleotides matching TRBD2. The length of the CDR3 is 16 residues. V lost 8 bases to trimming and J lost 4 bases; unmatched junction nucleotides: 11. Germline lookup yields CDR1 SNHLY and CDR2 FYNNEI. DNA for the CDR3: TGTGCCAGCGAAGAAGGTGGACTAGCGGGAGCTTACGAGCAGTACTTC. Translating gives CASEEGGLAGAYEQYF.

Many counts were recorded for this clonotype. The chain combines TRBV12-3 or TRBV12-4 with TRBJ2-1; D may be TRBD1 or TRBD2 (5 bases each). The V end was cut by 7 bases, the J end by 5 bases, with 15 bases between. This CDR3 is built from 14 residues. The CDR3 region is CASNTGTRNNEQFF. The DNA of the CDR3 is TGTGCCAGCAATACCGGGACCCGAAACAATGAGCAGTTCTTC.